This TCR beta chain emerged from a study of beta chain features in type 1 diabetes. Turning to this clone: Its antigen is not known.

Reverse transcription of all isolated RNA meant that expressed TCRB transcripts were sequenced. This table comes from immunoSEQ multiplex PCR, and its TCRdb copy is limited to in-frame clones, with some not included. Here the sample spans 250,000 to 400,000 clones, roughly 15% being singletons. A single heparinised draw of around 110 mL on average was taken per donor. A CD45RO/CCR7/CD25/CD127/CD95/CD27 panel sorted naive, central memory, regulatory and stem cell-like memory CD4+ cells. Study-level points and caveats: Any PCR bias toward short templates would affect both groups alike. Significant though moderate, a shortening of TCRB CDR3s appeared in all four CD4+ subsets of Type 1 diabetes patients.

Losses at the gene ends were 3 bases for V and 0 bases for J; bases not matched to a gene: 3. Germline CDR1 is SGHNT and CDR2 is YYREEE (reference sequence). The CDR3 runs to 16 residues. The sample taken for sequencing was central memory CD4+ T cells from blood. The V and J genes are TRBV5-4 and TRBJ1-1; 12 nucleotides line up with TRBD1. The receptor's source is a man aged 25 to 40 in good health. CDR3 DNA sequence: TGTGCCAGCAGCTCCGGGACAGGGGGCCTGAACACTGAAGCTTTCTTT. Its translation: CASSSGTGGLNTEAFF.